Listed below are T cell receptor beta chains from one sample, sequenced in a study of shared clonotypes between healthy human individuals. Here immunoSEQ multiplex PCR was the method, and the copy in TCRdb shows in-frame clones only, minus some. The sample includes around 2,100,000 clones, roughly 94% of them seen just once. Material for sequencing was naive CD8+ T cells sorted from blood. The source of these receptors is a man aged 18 to 29 in good health. The CDR3 runs from the conserved cysteine through the conserved F or W. Each record gives: J gene, D gene, clone size, V gene, CDR3 protein, CDR3 DNA. A D gene is named only where the DNA matches it firmly. Where a row states a size, it is once, few, many or the class of an expanded clone; other rows omit it.

TRBJ2-7 | TRBD1 | NA | TRBV19 | CASSPGQETHEQYF | TGTGCCAGTAGTCCTGGACAGGAGACCCACGAGCAGTACTTC
TRBJ1-2 | NA | NA | TRBV5-1 | CASSLHPAYGYTF | TGCGCCAGCAGCTTGCACCCAGCGTATGGCTACACCTTC
TRBJ2-7 | TRBD1 | NA | TRBV7-8 | CASSSTGTGDYEQYF | TGTGCCAGCAGCTCCACCGGGACAGGGGACTACGAGCAGTACTTC
TRBJ2-5 | TRBD1 | once | TRBV5-6 | CASSLWTGGKETQYF | TGTGCCAGCAGTTTGTGGACAGGGGGTAAGGAGACCCAGTACTTC
TRBJ2-3 | NA | NA | TRBV28 | CASSLLPRRTQYF | TGTGCCAGCAGTTTACTTCCGCGGAGAACGCAGTATTTT
TRBJ2-7 | TRBD2 | NA | TRBV9 | CASSVSGSGDEQYF | TGTGCCAGCAGCGTTAGCGGGAGTGGTGACGAGCAGTACTTC
TRBJ2-3 | NA | NA | TRBV29-1 | CSVEGSGATDTQYF | TGCAGCGTTGAGGGTAGCGGTGCCACAGATACGCAGTATTTT
TRBJ2-7 | TRBD2 | NA | TRBV23-1 | CASSPPDRGDREQYF | TGCGCCAGCAGTCCCCCGGATCGGGGGGATCGGGAGCAGTACTTC
TRBJ2-7 | NA | NA | TRBV2 | CASSEIGGASYEQYF | TGTGCCAGCAGTGAAATCGGCGGGGCTTCCTACGAGCAGTACTTC
TRBJ2-7 | TRBD1 | NA | TRBV7-9 | CASSPTGYSYEQYF | TGTGCCAGCAGCCCGACAGGGTACTCCTACGAGCAGTACTTC
TRBJ2-2 | TRBD1 | NA | TRBV4-1 | CASSQPPGQGSGELFF | TGCGCCAGCAGCCAACCCCCCGGACAGGGGTCCGGGGAGCTGTTTTTT
TRBJ2-7 | NA | NA | TRBV27 | CASSSDATRYEQYF | TGTGCCAGCAGTTCGGACGCGACCCGCTACGAGCAGTACTTC
TRBJ2-7 | NA | NA | TRBV27 | CASSLIWGSSYEQYF | TGTGCCAGCAGTCTCATTTGGGGCAGCTCCTACGAGCAGTACTTC
TRBJ2-2 | NA | NA | TRBV19 | CASSSWDGGTGELFF | TGTGCCAGTAGTTCCTGGGACGGCGGCACCGGGGAGCTGTTTTTT
TRBJ1-1 | NA | NA | TRBV5-6 | CASFDGGGSTEAFF | TGTGCCAGCTTCGACGGGGGAGGCAGCACTGAAGCTTTCTTT
TRBJ2-3 | NA | NA | TRBV9 | CASSVGGHITDTQYF | TGTGCCAGCAGCGTAGGTGGACATATCACAGATACGCAGTATTTT
TRBJ1-5 | NA | NA | TRBV27 | CASSAFGVQPQHF | TGTGCCAGCAGTGCGTTCGGGGTACAGCCCCAGCATTTT